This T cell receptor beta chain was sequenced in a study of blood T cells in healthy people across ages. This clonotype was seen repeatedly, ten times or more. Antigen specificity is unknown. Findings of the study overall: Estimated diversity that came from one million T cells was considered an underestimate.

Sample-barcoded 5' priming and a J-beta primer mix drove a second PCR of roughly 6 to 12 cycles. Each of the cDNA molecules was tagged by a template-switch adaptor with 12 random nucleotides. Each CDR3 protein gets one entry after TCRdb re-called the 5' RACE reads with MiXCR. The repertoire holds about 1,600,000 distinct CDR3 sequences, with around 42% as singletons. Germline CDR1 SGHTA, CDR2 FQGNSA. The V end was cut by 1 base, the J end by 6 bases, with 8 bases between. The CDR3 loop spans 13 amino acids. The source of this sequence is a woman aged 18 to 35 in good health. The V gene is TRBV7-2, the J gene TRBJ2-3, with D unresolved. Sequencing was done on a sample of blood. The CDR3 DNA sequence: TGTGCCAGCAGCTTAGAATTCGGCGATACGCAGTATTTT. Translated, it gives CASSLEFGDTQYF.